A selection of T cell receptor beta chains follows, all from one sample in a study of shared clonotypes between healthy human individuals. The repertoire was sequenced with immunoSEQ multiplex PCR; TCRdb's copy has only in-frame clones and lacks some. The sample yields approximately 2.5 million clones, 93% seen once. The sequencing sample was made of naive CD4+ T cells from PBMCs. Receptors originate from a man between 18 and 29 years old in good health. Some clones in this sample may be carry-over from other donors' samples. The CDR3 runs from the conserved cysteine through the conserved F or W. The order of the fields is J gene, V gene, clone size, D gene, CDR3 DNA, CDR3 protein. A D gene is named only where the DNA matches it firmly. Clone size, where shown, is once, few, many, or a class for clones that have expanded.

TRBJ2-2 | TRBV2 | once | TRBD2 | TGTGCCAGCAGTGAGCTCCTCCTTATCGGGAGGGGGGCCGGGGAGCTGTTTTTT | CASSELLLIGRGAGELFF
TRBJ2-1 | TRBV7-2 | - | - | TGTGCCAGCAGCTTAGGTTACGGGTCGGATGAGCAGTTCTTC | CASSLGYGSDEQFF
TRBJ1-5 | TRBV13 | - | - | TGTGCCAGCAGCATAAAAGGACGGAACAATCAGCCCCAGCATTTT | CASSIKGRNNQPQHF
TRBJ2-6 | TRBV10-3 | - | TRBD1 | TGTGCCATCAGTGGCCTGACAGGGTCCGGGGCCAACGTCCTGACTTTC | CAISGLTGSGANVLTF
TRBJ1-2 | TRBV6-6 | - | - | TGTGCCGTCGGGACGGCCGTCTATGGCTACACCTTC | CAVGTAVYGYTF
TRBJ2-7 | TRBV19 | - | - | TGTGCCAGTAGTATGAGTAGGGCCGCACCGACTTATTTC | CASSMSRAAPTYF
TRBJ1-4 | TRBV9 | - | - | TGTGCCAGCAGCGTAGTTGTAGGTGAAAAACTGTTTTTT | CASSVVVGEKLFF
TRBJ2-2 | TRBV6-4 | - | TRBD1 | TGTGCCAGCAGTGTCCAGGGGGAATTGACCGGGGAGCTGTTTTTT | CASSVQGELTGELFF
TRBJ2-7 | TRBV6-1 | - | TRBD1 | TGTGCCAGCAGTGACAGACAGGGGTCGGGGGCCTACGAGCAGTACTTC | CASSDRQGSGAYEQYF
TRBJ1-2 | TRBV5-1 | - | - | TGCGCCAGCAGCTTGGGAGCATCAGCTAACTATGGCTACACCTTC | CASSLGASANYGYTF
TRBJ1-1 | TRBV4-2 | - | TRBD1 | TGTGCCAGCAGCCAAGGGGACAGGGGCCGAACAGGTGAAGCTTTCTTT | CASSQGDRGRTGEAFF
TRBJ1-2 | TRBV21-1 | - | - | TGTGCCAGCAGCAAAGCCCCGCGACAGGGGGCAAATTCGGGGTATGGCTACACCTTC | CASSKAPRQGANSGYGYTF
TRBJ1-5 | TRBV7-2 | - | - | TGTGCCAGCAGCTCTCAAAACCTCGAGCAGCCCCAGCATTTT | CASSSQNLEQPQHF
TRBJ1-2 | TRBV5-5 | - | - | TGTGCCTCCCATCGGGAACAGTATGGCTACACCTTC | CASHREQYGYTF
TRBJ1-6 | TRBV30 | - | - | TGTGCCTGGAGTGTACCTTTCGGGACGGACAATTCACCCCTCCACTTT | CAWSVPFGTDNSPLHF
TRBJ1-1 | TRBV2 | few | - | TGTGCCAGCATTTTTGACAGGCCAAACACTGAAGCTTTCTTT | CASIFDRPNTEAFF
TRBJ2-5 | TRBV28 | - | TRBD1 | TGTGCCAGCAGTTCCAGACAGGGTAGAGAGGAGACCCAGTACTTC | CASSSRQGREETQYF
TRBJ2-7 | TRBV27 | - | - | TGTGCCAGCAGTCCGACAGGAAGGGACTACGAGCAGTACTTC | CASSPTGRDYEQYF
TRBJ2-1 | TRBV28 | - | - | TGTTCAGCCGGCCTGCGGTACAATGAGCAGTTCTTC | CSAGLRYNEQFF
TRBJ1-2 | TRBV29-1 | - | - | TGCAAGGGAGGGGGGGACTATGGCTACACCTTC | CKGGGDYGYTF